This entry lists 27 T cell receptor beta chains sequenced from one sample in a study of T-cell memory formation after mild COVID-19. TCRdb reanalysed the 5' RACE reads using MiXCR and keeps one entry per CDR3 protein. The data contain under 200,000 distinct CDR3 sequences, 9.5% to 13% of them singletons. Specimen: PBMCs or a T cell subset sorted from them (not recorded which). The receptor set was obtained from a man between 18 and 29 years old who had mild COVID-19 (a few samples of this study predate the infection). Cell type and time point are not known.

The CDR3 spells CASSWDRGRQETQYF. The DNA of the CDR3 is TGTGCCAGCAGTTGGGACAGGGGCCGCCAAGAGACCCAGTACTTC. The chain combines TRBV2 with TRBJ2-5; 10 bases are shared with TRBD1. The CDR3 is made up of 15 amino acids. The junction had 4 bases not matched to a gene; V was cut back by 5 bases and J by 1 base. Germline assignment: CDR1 SNHLY and CDR2 FYNNEI. The full variable domain, with the rest looked up from reference TRBV2 and TRBJ2-5, is EPEVTQTPSHQVTQMGQEVILRCVPISNHLYFYWYRQILGQKVEFLVSFYNNEISEKSEIFDDQFSVERPDGSNFTLKIRSTKLEDSAMYFCASSWDRGRQETQYFGPGTRLLVL.

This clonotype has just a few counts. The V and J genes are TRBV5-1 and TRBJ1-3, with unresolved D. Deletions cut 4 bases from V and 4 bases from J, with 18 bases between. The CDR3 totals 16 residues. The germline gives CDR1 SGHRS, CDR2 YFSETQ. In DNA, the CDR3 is TGCGCCAGCAGCCCCGGCGGTTTTGAAATCGGAAACACCATATATTTT. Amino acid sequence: CASSPGGFEIGNTIYF.

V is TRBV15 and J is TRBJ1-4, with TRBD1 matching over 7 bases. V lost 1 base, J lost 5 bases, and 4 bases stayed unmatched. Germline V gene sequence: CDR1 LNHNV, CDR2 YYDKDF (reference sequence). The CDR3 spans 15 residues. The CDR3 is CATSRGGTENEKLFF. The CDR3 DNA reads TGTGCCACCAGCAGAGGCGGGACAGAGAATGAAAAACTGTTTTTT.

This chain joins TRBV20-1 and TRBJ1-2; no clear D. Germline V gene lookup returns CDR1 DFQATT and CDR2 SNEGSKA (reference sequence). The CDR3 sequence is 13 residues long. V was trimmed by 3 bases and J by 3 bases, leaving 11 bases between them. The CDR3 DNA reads TGCAGTGCTAGTATAGGAGGAGACTATGGCTACACCTTC. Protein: CSASIGGDYGYTF.

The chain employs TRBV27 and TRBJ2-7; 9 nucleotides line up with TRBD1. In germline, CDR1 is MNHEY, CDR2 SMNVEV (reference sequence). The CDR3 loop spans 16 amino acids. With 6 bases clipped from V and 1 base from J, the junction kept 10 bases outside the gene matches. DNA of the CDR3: TGTGCCAGCAGCCCGAAACAGGGGGCGGCTTCCTACGAGCAGTACTTC. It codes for CASSPKQGAASYEQYF.

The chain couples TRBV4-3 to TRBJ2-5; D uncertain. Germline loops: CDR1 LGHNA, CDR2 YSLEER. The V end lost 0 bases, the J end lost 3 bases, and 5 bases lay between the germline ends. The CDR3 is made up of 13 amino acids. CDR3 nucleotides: TGCGCCAGCAGCCAAGATAGAGAAGAGACCCAGTACTTC. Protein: CASSQDREETQYF.

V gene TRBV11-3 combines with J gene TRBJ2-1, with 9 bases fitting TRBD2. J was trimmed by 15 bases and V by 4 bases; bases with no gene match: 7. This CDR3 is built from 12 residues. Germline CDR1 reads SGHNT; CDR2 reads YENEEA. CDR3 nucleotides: TGTGCCAGCAGCTCGAGCGGGGGGTCTGCGTTCTTC. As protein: CASSSSGGSAFF.

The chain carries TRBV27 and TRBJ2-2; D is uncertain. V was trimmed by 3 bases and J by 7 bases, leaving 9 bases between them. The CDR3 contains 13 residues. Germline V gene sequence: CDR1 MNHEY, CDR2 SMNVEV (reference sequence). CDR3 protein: CASSFKMFGELFF. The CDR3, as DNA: TGTGCCAGCAGTTTCAAGATGTTCGGGGAGCTGTTTTTT.

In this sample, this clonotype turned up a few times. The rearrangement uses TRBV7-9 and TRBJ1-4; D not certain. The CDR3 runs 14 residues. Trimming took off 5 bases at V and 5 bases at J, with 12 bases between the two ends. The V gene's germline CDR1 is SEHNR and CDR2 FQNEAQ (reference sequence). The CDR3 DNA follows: TGTGCCAGCAGCCCCGGGAGCACAAATGAAAAACTGTTTTTT. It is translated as CASSPGSTNEKLFF.

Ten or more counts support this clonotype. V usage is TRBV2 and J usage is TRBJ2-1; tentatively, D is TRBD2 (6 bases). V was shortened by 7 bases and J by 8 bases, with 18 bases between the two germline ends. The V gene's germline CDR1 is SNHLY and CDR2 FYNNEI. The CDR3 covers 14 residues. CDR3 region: CASTGGVVLDEQFF. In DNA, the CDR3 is TGTGCCAGCACTGGAGGGGTGGTACTCGATGAGCAGTTCTTC.

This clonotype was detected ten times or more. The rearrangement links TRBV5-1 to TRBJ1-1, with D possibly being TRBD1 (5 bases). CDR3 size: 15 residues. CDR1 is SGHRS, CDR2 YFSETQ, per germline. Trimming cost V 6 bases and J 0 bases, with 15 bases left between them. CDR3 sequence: CASTIGGTVNTEAFF. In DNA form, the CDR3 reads TGCGCCAGCACGATTGGAGGGACTGTGAACACTGAAGCTTTCTTT.

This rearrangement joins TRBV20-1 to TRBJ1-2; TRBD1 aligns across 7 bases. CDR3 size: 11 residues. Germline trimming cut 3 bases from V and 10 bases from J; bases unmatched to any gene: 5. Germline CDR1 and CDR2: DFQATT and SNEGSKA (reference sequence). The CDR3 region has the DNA TGCAGTGCTAGTACAGGGGACGACTACACCTTC. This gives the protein CSASTGDDYTF.

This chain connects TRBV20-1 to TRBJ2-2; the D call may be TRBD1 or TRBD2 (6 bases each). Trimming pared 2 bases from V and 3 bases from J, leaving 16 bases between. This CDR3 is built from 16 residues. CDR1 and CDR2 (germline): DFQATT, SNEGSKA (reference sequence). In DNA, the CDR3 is TGCAGTGCTAGACGTAGTAGGGGGGTATACACCGGGGAGCTGTTTTTT. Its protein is CSARRSRGVYTGELFF.

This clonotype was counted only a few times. Here the CDR3 reads CSARLATKSYNEQFF. Here the CDR3 DNA reads TGCAGTGCTAGACTAGCAACGAAGTCCTACAATGAGCAGTTCTTC. The chain employs TRBV20-1 and TRBJ2-1; D possibly corresponds to TRBD2 (5 bases). Between the trimmed V and J ends, which lost 2 bases and 1 base, there was a span of 12 bases. This CDR3 is built from 15 residues. The germline CDR1 and CDR2 sequences are DFQATT and SNEGSKA (reference sequence).

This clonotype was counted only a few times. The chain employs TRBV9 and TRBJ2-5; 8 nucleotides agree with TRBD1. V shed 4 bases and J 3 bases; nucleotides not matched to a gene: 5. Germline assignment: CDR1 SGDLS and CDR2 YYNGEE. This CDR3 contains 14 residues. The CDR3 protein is CASSRQGWEETQYF. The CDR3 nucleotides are TGTGCCAGCAGCCGACAGGGGTGGGAAGAGACCCAGTACTTC. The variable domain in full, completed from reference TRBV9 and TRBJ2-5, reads DSGVTQTPKHLITATGQRVTLRCSPRSGDLSVYWYQQSLDQGLQFLIQYYNGEERAKGNILERFSAQQFPDLHSELNLSSLELGDSALYFCASSRQGWEETQYFGPGTRLLVL.

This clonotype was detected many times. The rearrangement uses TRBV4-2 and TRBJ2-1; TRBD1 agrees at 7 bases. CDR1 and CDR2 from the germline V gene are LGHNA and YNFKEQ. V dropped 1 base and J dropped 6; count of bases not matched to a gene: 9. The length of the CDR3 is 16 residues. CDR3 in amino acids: CASSQGSLRGTNEQFF. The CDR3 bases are TGTGCCAGCAGCCAAGGATCCCTCAGGGGGACCAATGAGCAGTTCTTC.

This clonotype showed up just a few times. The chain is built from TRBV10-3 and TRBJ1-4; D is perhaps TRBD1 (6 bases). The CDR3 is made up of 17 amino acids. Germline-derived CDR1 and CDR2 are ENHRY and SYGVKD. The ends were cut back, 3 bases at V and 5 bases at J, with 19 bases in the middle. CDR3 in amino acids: CAISESFGGPLNEKLFF. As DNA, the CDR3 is TGTGCCATCAGTGAAAGCTTTGGGGGGCCTCTCAATGAAAAACTGTTTTTT.

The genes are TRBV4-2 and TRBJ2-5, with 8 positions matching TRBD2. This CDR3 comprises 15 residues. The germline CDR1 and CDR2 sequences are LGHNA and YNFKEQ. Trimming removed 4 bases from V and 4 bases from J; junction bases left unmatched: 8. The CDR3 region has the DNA TGTGCCAGCAGCCGAGATGTTAGCGGGGTAGAGACCCAGTACTTC. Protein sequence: CASSRDVSGVETQYF.

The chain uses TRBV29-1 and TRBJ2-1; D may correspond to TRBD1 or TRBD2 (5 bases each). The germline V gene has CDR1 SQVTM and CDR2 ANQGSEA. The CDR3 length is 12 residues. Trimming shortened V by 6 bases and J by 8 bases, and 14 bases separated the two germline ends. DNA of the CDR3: TGCAGCGTGGACTTGGGGGTGTATGAGCAGTTCTTC. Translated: CSVDLGVYEQFF.

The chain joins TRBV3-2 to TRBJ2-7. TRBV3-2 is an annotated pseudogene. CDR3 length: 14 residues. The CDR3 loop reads CASSQVNGVYEQYV. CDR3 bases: TGTGCCAGCAGCCAAGTAAACGGGGTCTACGAGCAGTACGTC.

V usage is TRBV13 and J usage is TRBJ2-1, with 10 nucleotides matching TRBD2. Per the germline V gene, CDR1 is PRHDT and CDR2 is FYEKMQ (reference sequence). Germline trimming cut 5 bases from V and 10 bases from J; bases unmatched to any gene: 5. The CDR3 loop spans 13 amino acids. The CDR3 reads CASSHRLAGEQFF. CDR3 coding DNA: TGTGCCAGCAGCCATCGACTAGCGGGCGAGCAGTTCTTC. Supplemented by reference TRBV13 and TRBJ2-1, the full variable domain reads AAGVIQSPRHLIKEKRETATLKCYPIPRHDTVYWYQQGPGQDPQFLISFYEKMQSDKGSIPDRFSAQQFSDYHSELNMSSLELGDSALYFCASSHRLAGEQFFGPGTRLTVL.

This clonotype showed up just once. CDR3 in amino acids: CASSWGATYEQYF. As DNA, the CDR3 is TGTGCCAGCAGCTGGGGGGCCACCTACGAGCAGTACTTC. This chain links TRBV11-2 with TRBJ2-7; possibly TRBD1 or TRBD2 for D (6 bases each). With 4 bases removed from V and 2 bases from J, the gap between germline ends came to 9 bases. The germline gives CDR1 SGHAT, CDR2 FQNNGV. The CDR3 spans 13 residues.

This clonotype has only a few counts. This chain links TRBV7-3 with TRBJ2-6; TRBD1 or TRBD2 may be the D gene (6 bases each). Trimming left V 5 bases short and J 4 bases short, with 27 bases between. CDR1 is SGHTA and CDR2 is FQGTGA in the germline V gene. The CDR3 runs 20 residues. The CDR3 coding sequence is TGTGCCAGCAGCCCCCGTTCGTTGGGGGGCATATCTCCCGGGGCCAACGTCCTGACTTTC. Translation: CASSPRSLGGISPGANVLTF.

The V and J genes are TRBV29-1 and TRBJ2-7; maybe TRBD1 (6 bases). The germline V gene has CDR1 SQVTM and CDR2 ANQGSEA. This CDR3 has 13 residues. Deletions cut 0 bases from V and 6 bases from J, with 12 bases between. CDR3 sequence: CSVEDPIRGEQYF. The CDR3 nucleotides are TGCAGCGTTGAAGACCCGATCAGGGGCGAGCAGTACTTC.

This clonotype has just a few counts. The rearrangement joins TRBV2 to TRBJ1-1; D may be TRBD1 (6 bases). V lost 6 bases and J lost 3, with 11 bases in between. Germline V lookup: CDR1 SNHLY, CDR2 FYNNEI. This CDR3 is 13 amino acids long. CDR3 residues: CASRRDTHTEAFF. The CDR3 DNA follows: TGTGCCAGCAGGCGGGACACTCACACTGAAGCTTTCTTT.

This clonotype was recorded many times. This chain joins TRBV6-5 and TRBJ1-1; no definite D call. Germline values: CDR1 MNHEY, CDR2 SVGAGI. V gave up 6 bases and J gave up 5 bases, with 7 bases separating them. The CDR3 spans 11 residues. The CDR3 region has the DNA TGTGCCAGCAGGAAAAGAACTGAAGCTTTCTTT. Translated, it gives CASRKRTEAFF.

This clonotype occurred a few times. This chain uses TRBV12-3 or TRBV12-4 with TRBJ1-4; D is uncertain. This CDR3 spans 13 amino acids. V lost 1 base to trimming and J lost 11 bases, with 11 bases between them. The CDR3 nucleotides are TGTGCCAGCAGTTTAGGTTTGGAAGATAAACTGTTTTTT. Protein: CASSLGLEDKLFF.